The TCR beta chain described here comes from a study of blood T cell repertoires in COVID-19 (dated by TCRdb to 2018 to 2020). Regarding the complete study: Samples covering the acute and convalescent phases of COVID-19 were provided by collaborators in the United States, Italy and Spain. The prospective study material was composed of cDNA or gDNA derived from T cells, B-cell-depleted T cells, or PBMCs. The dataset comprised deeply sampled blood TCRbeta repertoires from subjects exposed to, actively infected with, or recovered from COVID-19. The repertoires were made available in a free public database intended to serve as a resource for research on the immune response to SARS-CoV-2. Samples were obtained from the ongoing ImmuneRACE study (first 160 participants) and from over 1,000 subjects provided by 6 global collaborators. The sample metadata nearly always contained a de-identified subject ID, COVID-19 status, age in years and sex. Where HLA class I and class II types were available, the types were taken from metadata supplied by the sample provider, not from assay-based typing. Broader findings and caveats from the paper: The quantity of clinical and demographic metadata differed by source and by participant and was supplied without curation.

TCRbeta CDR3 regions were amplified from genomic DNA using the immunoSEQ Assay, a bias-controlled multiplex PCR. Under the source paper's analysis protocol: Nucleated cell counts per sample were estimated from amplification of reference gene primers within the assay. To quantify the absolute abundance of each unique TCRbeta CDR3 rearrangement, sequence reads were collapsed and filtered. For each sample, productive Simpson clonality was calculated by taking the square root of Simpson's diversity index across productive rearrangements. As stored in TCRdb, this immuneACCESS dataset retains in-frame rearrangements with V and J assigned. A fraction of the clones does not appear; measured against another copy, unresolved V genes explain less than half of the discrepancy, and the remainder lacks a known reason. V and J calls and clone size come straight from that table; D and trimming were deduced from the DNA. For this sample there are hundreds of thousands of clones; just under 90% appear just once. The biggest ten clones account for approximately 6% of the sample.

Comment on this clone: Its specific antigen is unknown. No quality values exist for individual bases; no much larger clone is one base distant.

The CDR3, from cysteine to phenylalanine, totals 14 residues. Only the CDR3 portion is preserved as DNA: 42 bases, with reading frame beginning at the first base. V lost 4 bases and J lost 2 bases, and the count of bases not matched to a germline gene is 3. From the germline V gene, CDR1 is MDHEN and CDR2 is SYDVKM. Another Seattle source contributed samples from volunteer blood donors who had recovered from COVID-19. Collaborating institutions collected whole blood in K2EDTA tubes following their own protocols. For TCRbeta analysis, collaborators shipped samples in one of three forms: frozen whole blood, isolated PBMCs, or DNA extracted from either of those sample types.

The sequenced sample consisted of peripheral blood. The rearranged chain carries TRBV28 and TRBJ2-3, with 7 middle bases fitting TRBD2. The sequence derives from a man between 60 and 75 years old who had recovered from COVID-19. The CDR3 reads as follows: CASSSGGTTDTQYF. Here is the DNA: TGTGCCAGCAGTTCGGGGGGTACCACAGATACGCAGTATTTT. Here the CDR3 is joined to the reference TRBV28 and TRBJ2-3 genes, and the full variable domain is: DVKVTQSSRYLVKRTGEKVFLECVQDMDHENMFWYRQDPGLGLRLIYFSYDVKMKEKGDIPEGYSVSREKKERFSLILESASTNQTSMYLCASSSGGTTDTQYFGPGTRLTVL.